These T cell receptor beta chains were read from a single sample in a study of cytomegalovirus exposure and HLA in healthy donors. Using immunoSEQ multiplex PCR, the repertoire was profiled, and TCRdb retains in-frame clones only, with some absent. The sample has under 200,000 clones, roughly 84% seen once. The sequenced sample consisted of PBMCs. These receptors all come from a boy between 2 and 15 years old in good health and CMV-seronegative. CDR3s include the opening cysteine and the closing phenylalanine or tryptophan. D genes are given only for firm matches. Some rows have no size entry. The others give once, few or many, or a class for an expanded clone.

TRBJ1-3,TRBV6-5,.,.,TGTGCCAGCGGAACAGGGCCCTCTGGAAACACCATATATTTT,CASGTGPSGNTIYF
TRBJ2-7,TRBV19,TRBD1,.,TGTGCCAGTACCACGACAGGGGAAAACTACGAGCAGTACTTC,CASTTTGENYEQYF
TRBJ2-1,TRBV28,.,.,TGTGCCAGCAGCGCCGCCGCTCGGATAGCGCGCTACAATGAGCAGTTCTTC,CASSAAARIARYNEQFF
TRBJ1-3,TRBV20-1,.,.,TGCAGTGCTTTCCGGGGTGACACCATATATTTT,CSAFRGDTIYF
TRBJ2-7,TRBV30,TRBD2,.,TGTGCCTGGAGTGCACTGGGGCGGGAGAAATACGAGCAGTACTTC,CAWSALGREKYEQYF
TRBJ2-1,TRBV4-2,TRBD2,.,TGTGCCAGCAGCCCAGTAGCGGGAGGGGCTCAGGATGAGCAGTTCTTC,CASSPVAGGAQDEQFF
TRBJ2-7,TRBV28,.,few,TGTGCCAGCAGTTTATGGGTGGAGGACTACTCCTACGAGCAGTACTTC,CASSLWVEDYSYEQYF
TRBJ2-7,TRBV29-1,TRBD2,.,TGCAGCGTTGAATTGTCTAGCGGGAGAGAGCAGTACTTC,CSVELSSGREQYF
TRBJ1-2,TRBV6-5,.,.,TGTGCCAGCAGTTACGGAAGGGAGGTCTATGGCTACACCTTC,CASSYGREVYGYTF
TRBJ2-7,TRBV5-6,TRBD1,few,TGTGCCAGCAGCTTTGGAGACAGGGCTTACGAGCAGTACTTC,CASSFGDRAYEQYF
TRBJ1-4,TRBV5-1,TRBD1,.,TGCGCCAGCAGCCAAGGACAGGGGTGGAAACTGTTTTTT,CASSQGQGWKLFF
TRBJ1-4,TRBV4-1,TRBD1,.,TGCGCCAGCAGCTCGAGGGACAGGAATGAAAAACTGTTTTTT,CASSSRDRNEKLFF
TRBJ1-1,TRBV5-1,TRBD1,.,TGCGCCAGCAGCCGCGTAGACAGGGAGAACACTGAAGCTTTCTTT,CASSRVDRENTEAFF
TRBJ2-3,TRBV9,.,.,TGTGCCAGCAGCGTAGGTTCTAGTAGTCCCACAGATACGCAGTATTTT,CASSVGSSSPTDTQYF
TRBJ2-7,TRBV28,TRBD1,.,TGTGCCAGCAGTTCTCCCCCTACCGGGACAGGGGGCCTCGAGCAGTACTTC,CASSSPPTGTGGLEQYF
TRBJ2-3,TRBV7-9,TRBD2,.,TGTGCCAGCAGCCCCCGGACTAGCGGGAGAACAGATACGCAGTATTTT,CASSPRTSGRTDTQYF
TRBJ1-2,TRBV5-1,.,.,TGCGCCAGCAGCGTGGGACGCGGGGCGTTAAGTTACGGCTACACCTTC,CASSVGRGALSYGYTF
TRBJ2-7,TRBV2,TRBD2,.,TGTGCCAGCAGGGAGACTAGCGGGACCCTCTCCTACGAGCAGTACTTC,CASRETSGTLSYEQYF
TRBJ1-2,TRBV7-9,TRBD1,.,TGTGCCAGCAGCTTGGAGACAGGGGGCTCTGGCTACACCTTC,CASSLETGGSGYTF
TRBJ2-7,TRBV2,TRBD2,.,TGTGCCAGCGGAAGGGAGGGCCCCTACGAGCAGTACTTC,CASGREGPYEQYF